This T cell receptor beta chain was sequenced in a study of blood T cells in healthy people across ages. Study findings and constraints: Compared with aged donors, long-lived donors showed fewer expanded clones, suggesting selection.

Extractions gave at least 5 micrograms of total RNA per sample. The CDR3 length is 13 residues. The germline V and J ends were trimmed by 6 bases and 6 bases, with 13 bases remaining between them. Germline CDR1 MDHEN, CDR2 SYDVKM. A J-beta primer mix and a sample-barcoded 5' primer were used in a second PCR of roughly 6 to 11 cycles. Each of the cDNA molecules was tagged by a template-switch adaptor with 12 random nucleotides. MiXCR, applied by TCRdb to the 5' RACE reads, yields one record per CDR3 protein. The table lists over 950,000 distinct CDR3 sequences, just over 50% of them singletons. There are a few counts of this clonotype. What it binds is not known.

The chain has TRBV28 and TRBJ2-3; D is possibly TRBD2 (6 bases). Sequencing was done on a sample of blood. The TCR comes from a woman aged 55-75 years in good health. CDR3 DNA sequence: TGTGCCAGCAGATTCAATAGCGGTGATACGCAGTATTTT. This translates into CASRFNSGDTQYF.